This TCR beta chain came from a study of blood T cells in healthy people across ages. Study conclusions and caveats: Estimated diversity, derived from one million T cells, was regarded as an underestimate.

The people who gave samples were healthy Caucasians from Russia, aged about 6 to 95. Every sample yielded at least 7 million isolated PBMCs. The use of a sample-barcoded 5' primer and a J-beta primer mix characterized a second PCR of roughly 6 to 11 cycles. Every molecule of cDNA carried a tag from a template-switch adaptor with 12 random nucleotides. TCRdb recomputed calls from the 5' RACE reads with MiXCR, one row per CDR3 protein. The profile covers around 970,000 distinct CDR3 sequences, with about 53% appearing a single time and roughly 23% taken by the ten largest. This CDR3 is built from 13 residues. The V and J ends lost 5 bases and 5 bases respectively, with 13 bases between them. CDR1 and CDR2 (germline): SGHDT, YYEEEE. Comment on this clonotype: Antigen specificity is unknown.

The rearrangement uses TRBV5-6 and TRBJ2-5; tentatively, D is TRBD2 (5 bases). Material for sequencing was blood. This clonotype originated in a woman aged 60-75 years in good health. The CDR3 nucleotides are TGTGCCAGCAGGCCCGGAGCGGTCGAGACCCAGTACTTC. This encodes CASRPGAVETQYF.